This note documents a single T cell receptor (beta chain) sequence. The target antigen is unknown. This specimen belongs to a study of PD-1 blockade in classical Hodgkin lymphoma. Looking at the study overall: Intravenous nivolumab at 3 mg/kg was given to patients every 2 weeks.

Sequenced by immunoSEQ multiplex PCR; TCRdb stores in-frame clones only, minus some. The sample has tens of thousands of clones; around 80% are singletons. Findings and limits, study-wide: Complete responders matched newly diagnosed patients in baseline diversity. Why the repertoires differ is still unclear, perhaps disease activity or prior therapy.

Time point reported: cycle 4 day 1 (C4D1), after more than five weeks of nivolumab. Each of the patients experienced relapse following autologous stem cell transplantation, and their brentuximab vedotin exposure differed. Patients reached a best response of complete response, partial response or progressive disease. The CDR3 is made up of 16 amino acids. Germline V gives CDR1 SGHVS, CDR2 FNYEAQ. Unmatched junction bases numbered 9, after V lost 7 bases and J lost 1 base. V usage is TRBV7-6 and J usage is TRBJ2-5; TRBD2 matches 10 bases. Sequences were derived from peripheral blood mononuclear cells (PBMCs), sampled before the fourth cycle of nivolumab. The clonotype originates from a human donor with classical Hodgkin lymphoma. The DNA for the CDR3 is TGTGCCAGCACCACCCGGGCTAGCGGGGGCCAAGAGACCCAGTACTTC. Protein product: CASTTRASGGQETQYF. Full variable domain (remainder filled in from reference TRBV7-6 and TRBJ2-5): GAGVSQSPRYKVTKRGQDVALRCDPISGHVSLYWYRQALGQGPEFLTYFNYEAQQDKSGLPNDRFSAERPEGSISTLTIQRTEQRDSAMYRCASTTRASGGQETQYFGPGTRLLVL.